This record looks at one TCR beta chain sequence and its context. What it binds is unknown. The second PCR ran about 6 to 11 cycles with a sample-barcoded 5' primer and J-beta primers. TCRdb analysed the 5' RACE reads with MiXCR anew, one entry per CDR3 protein. Of around 970,000 distinct CDR3 sequences listed, roughly 51% were seen once; the top ten hold 20% to 25%. CDR1 is DFQATT, CDR2 SNEGSKA, per germline (reference sequence). V dropped 6 bases and J dropped 2; count of bases not matched to a gene: 10. The CDR3 runs to 16 residues. The sample is drawn from a study of blood T cells in healthy people across ages. The study, taken as a whole, reports: Long-lived donors carried more naive CD4+ cells and greater diversity than aged donors. Measured against age, TCR beta diversity per million T cells decreased in a roughly linear manner. As naive T cell percentage varied, TCR beta diversity correlated strongly with it.

V usage is TRBV20-1 and J usage is TRBJ2-7; TRBD2 agrees at 13 bases. Sequencing was carried out using blood. The clonotype originates from an older woman in good health. CDR3 sequence reads: CSATSATSGRAYEQYF. CDR3 nucleotide sequence: TGCAGTGCGACATCCGCAACTAGCGGGAGGGCCTACGAGCAGTACTTC.